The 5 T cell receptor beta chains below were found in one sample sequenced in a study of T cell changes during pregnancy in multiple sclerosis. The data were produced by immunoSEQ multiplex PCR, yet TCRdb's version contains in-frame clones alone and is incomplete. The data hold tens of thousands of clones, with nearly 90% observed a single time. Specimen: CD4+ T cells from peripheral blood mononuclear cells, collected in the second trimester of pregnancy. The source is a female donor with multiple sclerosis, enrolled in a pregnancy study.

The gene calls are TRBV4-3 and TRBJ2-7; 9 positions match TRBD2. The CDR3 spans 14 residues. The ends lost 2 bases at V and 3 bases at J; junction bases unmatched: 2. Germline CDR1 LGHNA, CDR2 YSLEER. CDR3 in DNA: TGCGCCAGCAGCCAAATTAGCGGGAGCTACGAGCAGTACTTC. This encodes CASSQISGSYEQYF.

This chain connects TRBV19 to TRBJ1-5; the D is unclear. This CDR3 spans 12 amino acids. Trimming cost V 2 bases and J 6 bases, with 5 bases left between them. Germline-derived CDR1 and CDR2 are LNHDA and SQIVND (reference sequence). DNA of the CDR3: TGTGCCAGTAGTATATTGAGTCAGCCCCAGCATTTT. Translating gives CASSILSQPQHF.

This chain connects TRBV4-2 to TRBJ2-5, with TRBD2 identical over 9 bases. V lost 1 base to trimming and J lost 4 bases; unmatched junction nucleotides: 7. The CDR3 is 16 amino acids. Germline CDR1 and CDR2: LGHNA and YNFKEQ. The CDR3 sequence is CASSQGQREARETQYF. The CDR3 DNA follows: TGTGCCAGCAGCCAAGGGCAGCGGGAGGCCCGAGAGACCCAGTACTTC.

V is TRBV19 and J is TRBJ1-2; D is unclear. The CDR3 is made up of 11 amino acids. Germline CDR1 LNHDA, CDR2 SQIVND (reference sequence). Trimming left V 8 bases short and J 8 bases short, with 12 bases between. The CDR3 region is CASSTLGGYTF. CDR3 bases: TGTGCCAGTTCGACACTGGGCGGCTACACCTTC.

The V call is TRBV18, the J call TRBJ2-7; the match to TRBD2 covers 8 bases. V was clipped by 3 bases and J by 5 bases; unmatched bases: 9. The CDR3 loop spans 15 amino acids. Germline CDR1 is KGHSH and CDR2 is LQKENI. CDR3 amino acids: CASSPTVAGRNEQYF. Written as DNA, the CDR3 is TGTGCCAGCTCACCTACAGTAGCGGGGAGGAACGAGCAGTACTTC. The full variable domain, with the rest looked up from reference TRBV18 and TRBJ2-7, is NAGVMQNPRHLVRRRGQEARLRCSPMKGHSHVYWYRQLPEEGLKFMVYLQKENIIDESGMPKERFSAEFPKEGPSILRIQQVVRGDSAAYFCASSPTVAGRNEQYFGPGTRLTVT.